The clone carrying this TCR beta chain was detected many times. Its antigen is not known. The data belong to a study of neurological immune-mediated disorders. Broader study findings: CDR3 amino acid sequences found in expanded clones were never shared across subjects, suggesting private repertoires in all groups. Phylogenetic grouping assigned the repertoires of 18 of 34 multiple sclerosis patients to a single related-CDR3 cluster, representing a possible signature.

The cDNA was produced through 5'RACE with 10-nucleotide random UMIs. MiXCR, run by TCRdb on the 5' RACE reads, gives a single entry per CDR3 protein. This sample has some 70,000 distinct CDR3 sequences, with roughly 4.8% found just once. Germline lookup yields CDR1 SQVTM and CDR2 ANQGSEA. The V gene lost 3 bases and the J gene lost 2 bases, with 7 bases spanning the gap. This CDR3 comprises 12 residues. The chain has TRBV29-1 and TRBJ1-1; no clear D gene. Sequenced input: PBMCs. This receptor was obtained from a man between 25 and 39 years old with multiple sclerosis. As DNA, the CDR3 is TGCAGCGTTGAGGCAGGAAACACTGAAGCTTTCTTT. Translated, it gives CSVEAGNTEAFF.